This T cell receptor (beta chain) was observed in a study of T cell changes during pregnancy in multiple sclerosis (dated by TCRdb to between 2019 and 2020). About the study as a whole: Changes in the T cell repertoire over the course of pregnancy were examined in this study in women with multiple sclerosis.

CDR1 SQVTM and CDR2 ANQGSEA are derived from the germline V gene. The CDR3, cysteine through phenylalanine, is 14 amino acids long. The read is trimmed to its CDR3 DNA, 42 bases read in frame from base 1. The germline V and J ends show losses of 4 bases and 2 bases respectively, and no gene match explains 5 bases of the junction. A word on this clone: Its antigen specificity is not known. No base quality values were provided; no much bigger clone lies one nucleotide off.

The library was produced with the immunoSEQ multiplex PCR assay. TCRdb carries this immuneACCESS record with in-frame sequences only. Its versions omit some clonotypes, under half of them owing to an unresolved V gene in the studies checked, with the rest unexplained. The sample contains tens of thousands of clones, 85% to 95% of them found a single time. Together, the top ten hold just over 0.65% of the sample. The clonotype comes from a female donor with multiple sclerosis, enrolled in a pregnancy study. Sequenced here: CD4+ T cells from peripheral blood mononuclear cells, sampled in the third trimester of pregnancy. The sequence is built from TRBV29-1 and TRBJ2-5; 9 bases in between match TRBD2. The nucleotides are TGCAGCGTTGTAAGCGGGGGGCGGCAAGAGACCCAGTACTTC. This translates into CSVVSGGRQETQYF.